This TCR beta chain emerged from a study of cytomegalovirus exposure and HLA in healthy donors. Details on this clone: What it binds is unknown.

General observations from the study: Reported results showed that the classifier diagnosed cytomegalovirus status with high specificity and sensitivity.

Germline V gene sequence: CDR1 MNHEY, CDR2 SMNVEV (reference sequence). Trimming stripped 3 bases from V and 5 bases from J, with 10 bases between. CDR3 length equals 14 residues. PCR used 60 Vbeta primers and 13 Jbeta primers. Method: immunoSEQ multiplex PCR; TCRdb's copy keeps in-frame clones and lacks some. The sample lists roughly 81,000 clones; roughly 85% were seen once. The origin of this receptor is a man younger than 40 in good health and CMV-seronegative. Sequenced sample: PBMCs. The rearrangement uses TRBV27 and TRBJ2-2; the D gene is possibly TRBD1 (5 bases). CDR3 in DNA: TGTGCCAGCAGTTTCAGCCAGGGAACCGGGGAGCTGTTTTTT. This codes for CASSFSQGTGELFF.